This T cell receptor beta chain came from a study of control samples from healthy donors and cancer patients. Trimming pared 1 base from V and 5 bases from J, leaving 10 bases between. Germline loops: CDR1 KGHDR, CDR2 SFDVKD. The CDR3 consists of 14 residues. The repertoire was sequenced with immunoSEQ multiplex PCR; TCRdb's copy has only in-frame clones and lacks some. This sample has around 140,000 clones, with 75% to 95% found just once. The sequencing input was blood. This rearrangement joins TRBV24-1 to TRBJ1-1, with D perhaps TRBD1 (5 bases). This TCR derives from a man aged 25 to 40 in good health. The DNA of the CDR3 is TGTGCCACCAGTGATTTAGGGACGAGGACTGAAGCTTTCTTT. This sequence encodes CATSDLGTRTEAFF.